This TCR beta chain stems from a study of T cells after yellow fever vaccination. Study outcomes and limitations: Reappearing after the booster were most of the clones from primary vaccination (less than 97% CD4, 88% CD8).

The V gene's germline CDR1 is DFQATT and CDR2 SNEGSKA (reference sequence). The CDR3 extends over 16 amino acids. This clonotype showed up just a few times. Its matching antigen is unknown. A junction end diverges from the germline sequence, so it may reflect a read error. One entry per CDR3 protein, called by TCRdb with MiXCR from the 5' RACE reads. In the table there are hundreds of thousands of distinct CDR3 sequences, 12% of which are singletons. The TCR sequence derives from a man aged 25-45 years who received the YFV17D yellow fever vaccine. This sample comprised PBMCs, obtained on the day of the yellow fever booster vaccination. The V gene is TRBV20-1, the J gene TRBJ2-7; 14 positions match TRBD2. As DNA, the CDR3 is TGCTGTGCTATTATGACTAGCGGGAGGGCCCCCTACGAGCAGTACTTC. Translation gives CCAIMTSGRAPYEQYF.